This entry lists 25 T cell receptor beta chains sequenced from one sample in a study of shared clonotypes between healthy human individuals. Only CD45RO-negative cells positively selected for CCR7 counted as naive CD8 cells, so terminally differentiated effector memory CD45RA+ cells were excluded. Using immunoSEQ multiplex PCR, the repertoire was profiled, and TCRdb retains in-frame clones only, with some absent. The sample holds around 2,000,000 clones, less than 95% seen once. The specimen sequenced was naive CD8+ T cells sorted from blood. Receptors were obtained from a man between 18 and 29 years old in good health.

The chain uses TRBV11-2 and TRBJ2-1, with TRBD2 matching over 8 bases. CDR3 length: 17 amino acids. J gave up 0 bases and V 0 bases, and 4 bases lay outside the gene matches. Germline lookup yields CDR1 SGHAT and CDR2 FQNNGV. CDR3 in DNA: TGTGCCAGCAGCTTAGATCCCCGGGAGGGCTCCTACAATGAGCAGTTCTTC. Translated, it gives CASSLDPREGSYNEQFF.

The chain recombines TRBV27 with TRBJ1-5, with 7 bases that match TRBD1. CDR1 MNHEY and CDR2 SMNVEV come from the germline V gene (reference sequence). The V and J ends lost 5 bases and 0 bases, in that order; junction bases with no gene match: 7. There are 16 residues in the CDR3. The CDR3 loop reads CASSPSTGHSNQPQHF. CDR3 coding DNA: TGTGCCAGCAGTCCTTCGACAGGGCATAGCAATCAGCCCCAGCATTTT.

The CDR3 is CASSQGQILREQYF. The CDR3 DNA is TGCGCCAGCAGCCAGGGACAGATTCTTCGGGAGCAGTACTTC. The genes are TRBV4-1 and TRBJ2-7; 7 bases are shared with TRBD1. Germline V gene lookup returns CDR1 MGHRA and CDR2 YSYEKL. The CDR3 is made up of 14 amino acids. V lost 3 bases to trimming and J lost 7 bases; unmatched junction nucleotides: 9.

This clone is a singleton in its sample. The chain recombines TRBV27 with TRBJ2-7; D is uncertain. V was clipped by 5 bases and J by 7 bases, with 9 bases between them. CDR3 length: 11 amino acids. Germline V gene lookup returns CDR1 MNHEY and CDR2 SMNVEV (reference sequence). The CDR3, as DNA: TGTGCCAGCAGTGCAGGAGATGAGCAGTACTTC. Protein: CASSAGDEQYF.

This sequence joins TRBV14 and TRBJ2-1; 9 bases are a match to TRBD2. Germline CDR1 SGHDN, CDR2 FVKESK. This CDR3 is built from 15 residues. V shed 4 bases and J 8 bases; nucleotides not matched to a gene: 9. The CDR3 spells CASSPGTSNGDEQFF. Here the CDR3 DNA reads TGTGCCAGCAGCCCAGGGACTAGCAATGGGGATGAGCAGTTCTTC.

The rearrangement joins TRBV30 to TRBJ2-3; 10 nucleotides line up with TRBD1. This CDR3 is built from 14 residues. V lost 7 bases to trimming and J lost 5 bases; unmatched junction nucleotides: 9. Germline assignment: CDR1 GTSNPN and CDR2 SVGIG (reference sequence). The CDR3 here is CAFNDRGQGDTQYF. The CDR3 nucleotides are TGTGCCTTCAATGACAGGGGGCAAGGAGATACGCAGTATTTT.

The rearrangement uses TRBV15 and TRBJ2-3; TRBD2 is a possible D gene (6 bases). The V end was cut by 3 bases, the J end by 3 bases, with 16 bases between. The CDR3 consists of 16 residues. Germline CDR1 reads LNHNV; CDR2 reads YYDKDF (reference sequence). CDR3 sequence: CATSREGPLGTDTQYF. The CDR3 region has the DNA TGTGCCACCAGCAGGGAGGGACCCCTGGGTACAGATACGCAGTATTTT.

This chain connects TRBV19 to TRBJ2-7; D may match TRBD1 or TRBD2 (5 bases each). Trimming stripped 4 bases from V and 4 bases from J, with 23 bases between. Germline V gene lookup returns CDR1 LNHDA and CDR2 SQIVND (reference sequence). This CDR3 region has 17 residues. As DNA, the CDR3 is TGTGCCAGTAGTAGCACGATCCCCCGGGGACCTCCGTACGAGCAGTACTTC. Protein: CASSSTIPRGPPYEQYF.

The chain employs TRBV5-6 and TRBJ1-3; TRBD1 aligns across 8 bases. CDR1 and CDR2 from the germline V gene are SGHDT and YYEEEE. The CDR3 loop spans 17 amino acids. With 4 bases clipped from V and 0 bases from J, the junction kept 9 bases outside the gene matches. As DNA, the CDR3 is TGTGCCAGCAGCACTGACAGGGGAGAGGGCTCTGGAAACACCATATATTTT. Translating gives CASSTDRGEGSGNTIYF.

The CDR3 here is CASSLDRVLGEQYF. The CDR3, as DNA: TGTGCCAGCAGCTTAGACCGGGTCCTCGGCGAGCAGTACTTC. The gene calls are TRBV5-5 and TRBJ2-7; D not certain. CDR1 SGHKS and CDR2 YYEKEE come from the germline V gene (reference sequence). Trimming took 2 bases from V and 6 from J, leaving 15 bases between them. The CDR3 is made up of 14 amino acids.

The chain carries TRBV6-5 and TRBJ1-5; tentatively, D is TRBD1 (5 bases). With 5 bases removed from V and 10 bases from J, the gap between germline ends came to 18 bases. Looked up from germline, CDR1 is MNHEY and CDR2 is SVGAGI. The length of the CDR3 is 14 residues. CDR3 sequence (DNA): TGTGCCAGCAGTATATCGGGGGAGGGAGGACCCCAGCATTTT. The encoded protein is CASSISGEGGPQHF.

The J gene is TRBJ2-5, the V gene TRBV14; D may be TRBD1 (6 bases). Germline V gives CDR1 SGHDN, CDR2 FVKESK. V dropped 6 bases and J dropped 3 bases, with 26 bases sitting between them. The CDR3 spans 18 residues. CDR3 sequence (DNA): TGTGCCAGCAGTCCTTGGGTGCTGGACAGAGCTACAAAAGAGACCCAGTACTTC. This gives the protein CASSPWVLDRATKETQYF.

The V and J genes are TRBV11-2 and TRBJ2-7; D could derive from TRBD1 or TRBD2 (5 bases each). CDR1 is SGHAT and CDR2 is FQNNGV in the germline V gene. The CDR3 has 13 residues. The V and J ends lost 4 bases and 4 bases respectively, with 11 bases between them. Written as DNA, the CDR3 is TGTGCCAGCAGCTCCCAGGGAGTTTACGAGCAGTACTTC. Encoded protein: CASSSQGVYEQYF.

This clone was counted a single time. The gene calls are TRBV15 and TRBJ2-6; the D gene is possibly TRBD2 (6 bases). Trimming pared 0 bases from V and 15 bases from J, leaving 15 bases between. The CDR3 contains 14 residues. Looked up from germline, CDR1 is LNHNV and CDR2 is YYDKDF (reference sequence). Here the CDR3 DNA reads TGTGCCACCAGCAGAGATCCGGCGGACTACGCCCTGACTTTC. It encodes CATSRDPADYALTF.

The CDR3 DNA is TGTGCCAGCCAGGAAAGCTACAATGAGCAGTTCTTC. This encodes CASQESYNEQFF. The chain has TRBV27 and TRBJ2-1; the D is unclear. The CDR3 sequence is 12 residues long. The V gene lost 8 bases and the J gene lost 3 bases, with 8 bases spanning the gap. In germline, CDR1 is MNHEY, CDR2 SMNVEV (reference sequence).

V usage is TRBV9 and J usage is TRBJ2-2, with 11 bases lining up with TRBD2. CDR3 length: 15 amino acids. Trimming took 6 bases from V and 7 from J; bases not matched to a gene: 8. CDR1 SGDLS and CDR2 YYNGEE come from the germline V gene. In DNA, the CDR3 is TGTGCCAGCACCGAACTAGCGGGAGAATACGGGGAGCTGTTTTTT. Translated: CASTELAGEYGELFF.

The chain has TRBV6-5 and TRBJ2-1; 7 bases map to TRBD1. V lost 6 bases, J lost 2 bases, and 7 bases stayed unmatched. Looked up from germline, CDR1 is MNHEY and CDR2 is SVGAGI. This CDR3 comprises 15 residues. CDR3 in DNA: TGTGCCAGCAGCTTCAGGGGGATTCCCTACAATGAGCAGTTCTTC. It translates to CASSFRGIPYNEQFF.

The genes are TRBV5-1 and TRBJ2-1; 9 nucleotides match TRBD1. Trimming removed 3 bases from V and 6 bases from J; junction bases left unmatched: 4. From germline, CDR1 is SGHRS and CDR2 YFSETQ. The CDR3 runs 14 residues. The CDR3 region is CASSWGTGSNEQFF. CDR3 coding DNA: TGCGCCAGCAGCTGGGGGACAGGGTCCAATGAGCAGTTCTTC.

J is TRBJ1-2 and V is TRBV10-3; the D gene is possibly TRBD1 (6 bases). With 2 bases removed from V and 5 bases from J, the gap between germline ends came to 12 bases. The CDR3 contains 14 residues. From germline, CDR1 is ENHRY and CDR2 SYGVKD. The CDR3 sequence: CAISETGLEYGYTF. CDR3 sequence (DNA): TGTGCCATCAGTGAGACAGGGTTAGAATATGGCTACACCTTC.

Here the CDR3 reads CASRPLLASTHEQFF. As DNA, the CDR3 is TGTGCCAGCAGGCCCCTCCTGGCTAGCACACATGAGCAGTTCTTC. This chain joins TRBV6-5 and TRBJ2-1; tentative D call: TRBD2 (5 bases). Trimming shortened V by 6 bases and J by 8 bases, and 20 bases separated the two germline ends. The CDR3 totals 15 residues. The germline CDR1 and CDR2 sequences are MNHEY and SVGAGI.

In DNA form, the CDR3 reads TGTGCCAGCAGCGTAGACCATCTCTACGAGCAGTACTTC. Protein product: CASSVDHLYEQYF. The gene calls are TRBV9 and TRBJ2-7; no reliable D call. V was cut by 0 bases and J by 3 bases, with 7 bases left in between. CDR3 size: 13 residues. Germline assignment: CDR1 SGDLS and CDR2 YYNGEE.

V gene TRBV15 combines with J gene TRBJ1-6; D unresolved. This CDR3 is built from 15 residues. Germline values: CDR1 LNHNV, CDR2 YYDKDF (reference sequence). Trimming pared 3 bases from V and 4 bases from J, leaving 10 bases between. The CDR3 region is CATSSADGYNSPLHF. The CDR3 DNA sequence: TGTGCCACCAGCAGCGCTGACGGTTATAATTCACCCCTCCACTTT.

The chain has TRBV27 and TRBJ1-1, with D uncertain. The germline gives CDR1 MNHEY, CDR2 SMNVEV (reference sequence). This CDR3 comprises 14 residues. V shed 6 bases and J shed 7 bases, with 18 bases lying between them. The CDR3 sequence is CASSLSRGRIEAFF. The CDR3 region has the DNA TGTGCCAGCAGCTTGAGCCGAGGACGGATTGAAGCTTTCTTT.

DNA for the CDR3: TGTGCCAGCAGTGAAACACTAGCGGGAGAGGTAGATACGCAGTATTTT. It specifies CASSETLAGEVDTQYF. The chain couples TRBV2 to TRBJ2-3, with 11 bases aligning to TRBD2. J was trimmed by 5 bases and V by 2 bases; bases with no gene match: 6. CDR3 length equals 16 residues. Per germline, CDR1 SNHLY and CDR2 FYNNEI.

The CDR3 is CASNRGGENTEAFF. In DNA, the CDR3 is TGTGCCAGTAATCGAGGAGGGGAGAACACTGAAGCTTTCTTT. The chain is built from TRBV19 and TRBJ1-1, with a weak D call TRBD1 (5 bases). The CDR3 loop spans 14 amino acids. Germline CDR1 and CDR2: LNHDA and SQIVND (reference sequence). The ends were cut back, 7 bases at V and 1 base at J, with 13 bases in the middle.